Presented here are 30 T cell receptor beta chains from one specimen sequenced in a study of T cells in Graves' hyperthyroidism and ophthalmopathy. Regions amplified from RNA transcripts were the TCR beta CDR3 regions. The HTBI primer set drove a first-round RT-PCR of the TCR CDR3. TCRdb called the multiplex PCR reads again in MiXCR, with one record for every CDR3 protein. The sample contains hundreds of thousands of distinct CDR3 sequences, roughly 15% of which appear only once. The sample taken for sequencing was blood. The receptors were sampled from a woman aged 35 to 49 with Graves' ophthalmopathy.

This clonotype has a handful of counts. The rearrangement uses TRBV7-8 and TRBJ1-2; 7 bases agree with TRBD1. Germline V gene lookup returns CDR1 SGHVS and CDR2 FQNEAQ. The CDR3 covers 13 residues. With V trimmed by 2 bases and J by 7 bases, 4 bases remained unmatched. CDR3 amino acids: CASSLLTGVGYTF. CDR3 nucleotides: TGTGCCAGCAGCTTACTTACAGGGGTTGGCTACACCTTC.

This clonotype was seen at least ten times. The chain employs TRBV10-1 and TRBJ2-3; D gene uncertain. CDR1 is WNHNN, CDR2 SYGVQD, per germline (reference sequence). Trimming stripped 1 base from V and 2 bases from J, with 16 bases between. The CDR3 is made up of 17 amino acids. CDR3 in amino acids: CASSEYRAGVDTDTQYF. Written as DNA, the CDR3 is TGCGCCAGCAGTGAGTATCGAGCTGGCGTAGACACAGATACGCAGTATTTT.

This clonotype was observed at least ten times. The chain employs TRBV7-6 and TRBJ2-2; D may be TRBD1 (5 bases). V was clipped by 1 base and J by 3 bases, with 6 bases between them. The germline V gene encodes CDR1 SGHVS and CDR2 FNYEAQ. The CDR3 loop spans 14 amino acids. CDR3 sequence reads: CASSLVQDTGELFF. The CDR3 bases are TGTGCCAGCAGCTTAGTACAGGACACCGGGGAGCTGTTTTTT.

This clonotype was observed at least ten times. This chain links TRBV5-1 with TRBJ2-5, with D hard to call. The CDR3 contains 13 residues. Per germline, CDR1 SGHRS and CDR2 YFSETQ. Trimming left V 4 bases short and J 5 bases short, with 12 bases between. The CDR3: CASSNLDGETQYF. In nucleotides, the CDR3 is TGCGCCAGCAGCAATTTGGACGGCGAGACCCAGTACTTC. The variable domain in full, completed from reference TRBV5-1 and TRBJ2-5, reads KAGVTQTPRYLIKTRGQQVTLSCSPISGHRSVSWYQQTPGQGLQFLFEYFSETQRNKGNFPGRFSGRQFSNSRSEMNVSTLELGDSALYLCASSNLDGETQYFGPGTRLLVL.

This clonotype occurred many times. The chain carries TRBV3-1 and TRBJ1-1; perhaps TRBD1 as D (6 bases). Germline V gene data show CDR1 as LGHDT and CDR2 as YNNKEL (reference sequence). Trimming removed 0 bases at V and 1 base at J, with 12 bases between. This CDR3 is built from 16 residues. The CDR3 nucleotides are TGTGCCAGCAGCCAAGATAGTCAGGGGACGAACACTGAAGCTTTCTTT. Its protein product is CASSQDSQGTNTEAFF.

The chain couples TRBV7-2 to TRBJ2-7, with unresolved D. The germline CDR1 and CDR2 sequences are SGHTA and FQGNSA. The ends were cut back, 5 bases at V and 3 bases at J, with 11 bases in the middle. The CDR3 is 13 residues long. CDR3 amino acids: CASSPAPSYEQYF. The CDR3 DNA sequence: TGTGCCAGCAGCCCCGCGCCTAGCTACGAGCAGTACTTC.

This clonotype was detected a few times. This sequence joins TRBV11-2 and TRBJ2-1; 15 bases agree with TRBD2. Germline CDR1 reads SGHAT; CDR2 reads FQNNGV. With 6 bases clipped from V and 0 bases from J, the junction kept 15 bases outside the gene matches. The CDR3 length is 21 residues. The CDR3 loop is CASSSPLGLAGGPSSYNEQFF. The CDR3 coding sequence is TGTGCCAGCAGTTCCCCCTTGGGACTAGCGGGAGGTCCGAGCTCCTACAATGAGCAGTTCTTC.

There are many counts of this clonotype. V gene TRBV2 combines with J gene TRBJ1-6, with TRBD1 matching 7 bases. The CDR3 totals 11 residues. Germline assignment: CDR1 SNHLY and CDR2 FYNNEI. V gave up 5 bases and J gave up 14 bases; unmatched junction bases: 3. The CDR3 loop is CASSSTGALHF. The CDR3 DNA reads TGTGCCAGCAGTTCAACAGGGGCCCTCCACTTT.

This clonotype was picked up many times. The chain carries TRBV27 and TRBJ1-1, with D perhaps TRBD1 (6 bases). Germline CDR1 is MNHEY and CDR2 is SMNVEV (reference sequence). V was clipped by 3 bases and J by 4 bases, with 12 bases between them. This CDR3 has 14 residues. The CDR3 coding sequence is TGTGCCAGCAGTTTCCTTACAGGGCCCACTGAAGCTTTCTTT. Its translation: CASSFLTGPTEAFF.

This clonotype has ten or more counts. The rearrangement uses TRBV7-6 and TRBJ2-7; a possible D gene is TRBD2 (5 bases). The CDR3 loop spans 15 amino acids. The germline CDR1 and CDR2 sequences are SGHVS and FNYEAQ. V was clipped by 5 bases and J by 1 base, with 15 bases between them. The CDR3 loop reads CASSLGTRGSYEQYF. The CDR3 DNA reads TGTGCCAGCAGCCTGGGAACTCGAGGGTCCTACGAGCAGTACTTC. Variable domain in full (rest from reference TRBV7-6 and TRBJ2-7): GAGVSQSPRYKVTKRGQDVALRCDPISGHVSLYWYRQALGQGPEFLTYFNYEAQQDKSGLPNDRFSAERPEGSISTLTIQRTEQRDSAMYRCASSLGTRGSYEQYFGPGTRLTVT.

The chain uses TRBV4-2 and TRBJ2-5; the D gene is possibly TRBD1 (5 bases). The CDR3 is 16 amino acids. From germline, CDR1 is LGHNA and CDR2 YNFKEQ. Trimming left V 0 bases short and J 1 base short, with 12 bases between. Here the CDR3 reads CASSQDQEGVQETQYF. The CDR3 coding sequence is TGTGCCAGCAGCCAAGATCAGGAAGGGGTCCAAGAGACCCAGTACTTC.

The chain combines TRBV4-2 with TRBJ2-1; TRBD1 matches at 9 bases. Germline V gene data show CDR1 as LGHNA and CDR2 as YNFKEQ. The CDR3 contains 18 residues. Trimming cost V 6 bases and J 4 bases; bases outside gene matches: 16. This chain's CDR3 is CASSDQFSTGGEYNEQFF. The CDR3 DNA reads as TGTGCCAGCAGTGACCAATTCTCGACAGGGGGTGAATACAATGAGCAGTTCTTC.

This clonotype was observed many times. A read error may produce the germline difference seen at one junction end. As DNA, the CDR3 is TGCAGTGCTAGAGACCTGGTTCTTAGCACTGAAGCCTTCTTT. Translating gives CSARDLVLSTEAFF. The V and J genes are TRBV20-1 and TRBJ1-1; D remains unclear. Germline lookup yields CDR1 DFQATT and CDR2 SNEGSKA (reference sequence). CDR3 size: 14 residues.

This clonotype was counted at least ten times. V is TRBV9 and J is TRBJ2-1, with 7 bases that match TRBD2. This CDR3 comprises 18 residues. Germline lookup yields CDR1 SGDLS and CDR2 YYNGEE. Losses at the gene ends were 0 bases for V and 4 bases for J; bases not matched to a gene: 13. CDR3 protein: CASSVGPHPSGEYNEQFF. The CDR3 coding sequence is TGTGCCAGCAGCGTAGGTCCCCACCCAAGCGGGGAGTACAATGAGCAGTTCTTC.

This clonotype was picked up many times. CDR3 DNA sequence: TGTGCCAGCAGTACCTACAGGGGTGAGACCCAGTACTTC. Its translation: CASSTYRGETQYF. V usage is TRBV6-1 and J usage is TRBJ2-5; 7 bases fit TRBD1. Per germline, CDR1 MNHNS and CDR2 SASEGT. V lost 5 bases and J lost 5; bases outside the gene matches: 5. The CDR3 consists of 13 residues.

Ten or more counts support this clonotype. DNA for the CDR3: TGTGCCAGCTCACCATCTCCTAATAGCAATCAGCCCCAGCATTTT. This translates into CASSPSPNSNQPQHF. The J gene is TRBJ1-5, the V gene TRBV18; D is unclear. Trimming shortened V by 2 bases and J by 0 bases, and 8 bases separated the two germline ends. Per the germline V gene, CDR1 is KGHSH and CDR2 is LQKENI. The CDR3 is made up of 15 amino acids.

The rearrangement uses TRBV29-1 and TRBJ1-2; D is perhaps TRBD1 (5 bases). The length of the CDR3 is 14 residues. Germline V gives CDR1 SQVTM, CDR2 ANQGSEA. Trimming left V 2 bases short and J 3 bases short, with 13 bases between. CDR3 protein: CSVETGTDYYGYTF. The CDR3 DNA is TGCAGCGTTGAAACCGGGACGGACTACTATGGCTACACCTTC. Full variable domain (missing parts from reference TRBV29-1 and TRBJ1-2): SAVISQKPSRDICQRGTSLTIQCQVDSQVTMMFWYRQQPGQSLTLIATANQGSEATYESGFVIDKFPISRPNLTFSTLTVSNMSPEDSSIYLCSVETGTDYYGYTFGSGTRLTVV.

The CDR3 region is CASSPEGQGAYEQYF. The DNA for the CDR3 is TGTGCCAGCAGCCCGGAGGGACAGGGGGCCTACGAGCAGTACTTC. The chain couples TRBV5-4 to TRBJ2-7; 11 positions match TRBD1. This CDR3 has 15 residues. Unmatched junction bases numbered 5, after V lost 4 bases and J lost 2 bases. CDR1 is SGHNT and CDR2 is YYREEE in the germline V gene (reference sequence).

The table lists this clonotype with a few counts. The chain recombines TRBV6-5 with TRBJ2-7; the D gene is possibly TRBD2 (6 bases). CDR1 and CDR2 from the germline V gene are MNHEY and SVGAGI. The length of the CDR3 is 14 residues. The V and J ends lost 0 bases and 2 bases respectively, with 8 bases between them. CDR3 in amino acids: CASSYSEGPYEQYF. The CDR3 DNA sequence: TGTGCCAGCAGTTACTCGGAGGGTCCCTACGAGCAGTACTTC.

This clonotype was seen at least ten times. The chain couples TRBV20-1 to TRBJ2-2, with 9 bases matching TRBD1. V trimming: 5 bases; J trimming: 1 base; junction bases outside the gene matches: 5. The CDR3 has 15 amino acids. Germline assignment: CDR1 DFQATT and CDR2 SNEGSKA (reference sequence). CDR3 sequence reads: CSAFTDRGNTGELFF. The CDR3 nucleotides are TGCAGTGCTTTCACGGACAGGGGGAACACCGGGGAGCTGTTTTTT.

This clonotype was detected many times. This chain links TRBV5-6 with TRBJ1-1, with 8 bases aligning to TRBD1. This CDR3 contains 15 residues. CDR1 SGHDT and CDR2 YYEEEE come from the germline V gene. The trim removed 1 base at V and 8 bases at J, leaving 10 bases unmatched. The CDR3 is CASSLPGGASPEAFF. The DNA of the CDR3 is TGTGCCAGCAGCTTGCCAGGGGGCGCATCTCCCGAAGCTTTCTTT.

Many counts were recorded for this clonotype. The rearrangement joins TRBV20-1 to TRBJ2-1; the D gene is possibly TRBD2 (5 bases). Trimming shortened V by 1 base and J by 3 bases, and 13 bases separated the two germline ends. The CDR3 is 15 residues long. CDR1 and CDR2 from the germline V gene are DFQATT and SNEGSKA (reference sequence). CDR3 nucleotide sequence: TGCAGTGCTAGAGGGGTAACGGGGTTCTACAATGAGCAGTTCTTC. Its translation: CSARGVTGFYNEQFF.

This clonotype appeared a few times. The rearrangement links TRBV20-1 to TRBJ2-7; weak D call: TRBD1 (5 bases). Germline V gene lookup returns CDR1 DFQATT and CDR2 SNEGSKA (reference sequence). This CDR3 spans 12 amino acids. V was trimmed by 8 bases and J by 0 bases, leaving 11 bases between them. CDR3 DNA: TGCAGTAACAGGAGATTCTCCTACGAGCAGTACTTC. Its protein product is CSNRRFSYEQYF.

The CDR3 loop is CASSAREGAGELFF. The CDR3 DNA reads TGCGCCAGCAGCGCCAGAGAGGGAGCCGGGGAGCTGTTTTTT. The chain uses TRBV5-1 and TRBJ2-2; possibly TRBD2 for D (5 bases). This CDR3 has 14 amino acids. Germline-derived CDR1 and CDR2 are SGHRS and YFSETQ. Trimming left V 4 bases short and J 6 bases short, with 13 bases between.

The CDR3, as DNA: TGTGCCAGCAGCTTAGCGGGACTCCTAGAGACCCAGTACTTC. Its protein is CASSLAGLLETQYF. This rearrangement joins TRBV7-2 to TRBJ2-5; weak D call: TRBD2 (6 bases). Trimming shortened V by 0 bases and J by 4 bases, and 9 bases separated the two germline ends. The germline gives CDR1 SGHTA, CDR2 FQGNSA. This CDR3 is 14 amino acids long.

The J gene is TRBJ2-1, the V gene TRBV28, with TRBD2 matching over 8 bases. Germline V gives CDR1 MDHEN, CDR2 SYDVKM. Germline trimming cut 3 bases from V and 8 bases from J; bases unmatched to any gene: 9. The CDR3 is 15 amino acids. The CDR3 DNA follows: TGTGCCAGCAGTTTCTCCAGCGGGAGTACCTATGAGCAGTTCTTC. It specifies CASSFSSGSTYEQFF.

This clonotype was counted at least ten times. The genes are TRBV2 and TRBJ1-5, with D hard to call. Between the trimmed V and J ends, which lost 3 bases and 10 bases, there was a span of 16 bases. The CDR3 length is 14 residues. Germline V gene data show CDR1 as SNHLY and CDR2 as FYNNEI. CDR3 sequence (DNA): TGTGCCAGCAGTGAGGATAGGGCCCGTTCACCCCAGCATTTT. Its translation: CASSEDRARSPQHF.

The sample holds many counts of this clonotype. The J gene is TRBJ1-1, the V gene TRBV20-1; D ambiguous. CDR1 and CDR2 from the germline V gene are DFQATT and SNEGSKA (reference sequence). This CDR3 contains 13 residues. V was pared by 7 bases and J by 4 bases, with 16 bases between. CDR3 sequence reads: CSGGRRVTTEAFF. CDR3 sequence (DNA): TGCAGTGGCGGTCGTCGGGTGACCACTGAAGCTTTCTTT.

This clonotype was found many times. J is TRBJ2-7 and V is TRBV11-2; possible D gene TRBD1, 5 bases. The V and J ends lost 5 bases and 6 bases respectively, with 11 bases between them. In germline, CDR1 is SGHAT, CDR2 FQNNGV. The CDR3 totals 12 residues. The chain's CDR3 is CASSLTGSEQYF. The DNA of the CDR3 is TGTGCCAGCAGCCTTACAGGTTCCGAGCAGTACTTC.

This clonotype was seen at least ten times. The chain couples TRBV27 to TRBJ2-5; TRBD1 matches at 7 bases. The CDR3 runs to 16 residues. Trimming cost V 5 bases and J 4 bases; bases outside gene matches: 13. From germline, CDR1 is MNHEY and CDR2 SMNVEV (reference sequence). Written as DNA, the CDR3 is TGTGCCAGCAGTCCGAACCTTAGGGGGCCAGGAGAGACCCAGTACTTC. This encodes CASSPNLRGPGETQYF.